This paragraph covers one T cell receptor beta chain sequence. No antigen is known for it. The junction departs from germline at one end; a sequencing error may be responsible. The sample carries other DNA sequences with the same CDR3. The sample comes from a study of stem cell transplantation in POMP-related autoinflammatory disease. Looking at the study overall: Before transplant: CD4+ naive skewing, low CD8+ proportions, reduced cytokine secretion.

Assay: immunoSEQ multiplex PCR; the TCRdb copy retains only in-frame clones and omits some. The sample has 25,000 to 40,000 clones; just over 85% are singletons. PRAID featured prominent immunodeficiency. The study's findings and limits: A trend toward lower repertoire diversity and greater clonality appeared in every analyzed T-cell subset of PRAID patients. Fewer unique TRB V-J gene pairings were identified in patients with PRAID.

Germline CDR1 MDHEN, CDR2 SYDVKM. This CDR3 spans 14 amino acids. The chain has TRBV28 and TRBJ1-1; D perhaps matches TRBD1 (5 bases). The sequencing used CD4+ T cells from PBMCs, collected before stem cell transplantation. The TCR was taken from a human donor with POMP-related autoinflammation and immune dysregulation (PRAID). CDR3 region: CASSKGLLNTEAFF. CDR3 DNA: TGTGCCAGCAGCAAGGGGCTCCTCAACACTGAAGCCTTCTTT.